Listed below are T cell receptor beta chains from one sample, sequenced in a study of blood T cell repertoires in COVID-19. The method was immunoSEQ multiplex PCR; TCRdb's version includes in-frame clones alone and lacks a portion of them. The sample consists of about 360,000 clones, more than 75% of them appearing once. Sequencing was carried out using peripheral blood. Receptors originate from a human donor with acute or convalescent COVID-19. The donor label of this sample is uncertain. CDR3s include the opening cysteine and the closing phenylalanine or tryptophan.

j_gene: TRBJ1-1
v_gene: TRBV5-1
CDR3aa: CASSLGAVRLNTEAFF

j_gene: TRBJ2-3
v_gene: TRBV6-5
CDR3aa: CASMWTSGTDTQYF

j_gene: TRBJ1-1
v_gene: TRBV29-1
CDR3aa: CSVSRGRDTEAFF

j_gene: TRBJ1-2
v_gene: TRBV28
CDR3aa: CASIGLRETGVHGYTF

j_gene: TRBJ2-1
v_gene: TRBV6-5
CDR3aa: CASGQGHEQFF

j_gene: TRBJ1-1
v_gene: TRBV10-3
CDR3aa: CAISFQGTEAFF

j_gene: TRBJ1-1
v_gene: TRBV5-1
CDR3aa: CASSLAGINTEAFF

j_gene: TRBJ2-7
v_gene: TRBV16
CDR3aa: CASSLRGYEQYF

j_gene: TRBJ1-2
v_gene: TRBV19
CDR3aa: CASSHSRGGTAYGYTF

j_gene: TRBJ2-1
v_gene: TRBV29-1
CDR3aa: CSVRTSGRNEQFF

j_gene: TRBJ1-2
v_gene: TRBV5-6
CDR3aa: CASSSGWSGEYEGYTF

j_gene: TRBJ1-3
v_gene: TRBV4-2
CDR3aa: CASSPRQTDSGNTIYF

j_gene: TRBJ2-1
v_gene: TRBV6-5
CDR3aa: CASSPQAGVGNEQFF

j_gene: TRBJ1-1
v_gene: TRBV5-1
CDR3aa: CASSWGDGGGTEAFF

j_gene: TRBJ2-2
v_gene: TRBV19
CDR3aa: CASTVQGARTGELFF

j_gene: TRBJ2-1
v_gene: TRBV12-5
CDR3aa: CASGLSHGGTDEQFF

j_gene: TRBJ1-1
v_gene: TRBV6-5
CDR3aa: CASSHGRTEAFF

j_gene: TRBJ2-2
v_gene: TRBV6-5
CDR3aa: CASSYLNRAGELFF

j_gene: TRBJ1-4
v_gene: TRBV2
CDR3aa: CASSAGHRGREKLFF

j_gene: TRBJ1-2
v_gene: TRBV19
CDR3aa: CASSEAAYGYTF

j_gene: TRBJ2-3
v_gene: TRBV7-2
CDR3aa: CASSRGSLAGVTQYF

j_gene: TRBJ1-1
v_gene: TRBV4-2
CDR3aa: CASSQDLVTEAFF

j_gene: TRBJ1-2
v_gene: TRBV6-2/TRBV6-3
CDR3aa: CASSYDRGFFGYTF

j_gene: TRBJ1-6
v_gene: TRBV27
CDR3aa: CASTSFGDGSPLHF

j_gene: TRBJ1-2
v_gene: TRBV7-8
CDR3aa: CASSLSMTNYGYTF

j_gene: TRBJ2-2
v_gene: TRBV5-6
CDR3aa: CASRRDRLTGELFF

j_gene: TRBJ2-7
v_gene: TRBV7-7
CDR3aa: CASSLAPGGEQYF

j_gene: TRBJ1-1
v_gene: TRBV7-9
CDR3aa: CASSDPFGKIGQNEAFF

j_gene: TRBJ2-1
v_gene: TRBV28
CDR3aa: CASRPTGQGYNEQFF

j_gene: TRBJ2-7
v_gene: TRBV28
CDR3aa: CASSFAGGRSDEQYF

j_gene: TRBJ1-2
v_gene: TRBV20-1
CDR3aa: CSASYPSVYGYTF

j_gene: TRBJ1-2
v_gene: TRBV2
CDR3aa: CASSEARGAGYGYTF

j_gene: TRBJ1-4
v_gene: TRBV18
CDR3aa: CASSPEDRVLSTNEKLFF

j_gene: TRBJ2-5
v_gene: TRBV5-6
CDR3aa: CASSFGQGETQYF

j_gene: TRBJ2-7
v_gene: TRBV19
CDR3aa: CASSMAEFKEQYF

j_gene: TRBJ2-1
v_gene: TRBV3-1/TRBV3-2
CDR3aa: CASSLLKLAGYNEQFF

j_gene: TRBJ1-1
v_gene: TRBV27
CDR3aa: CASRPWGGGHTEAFF

j_gene: TRBJ2-7
v_gene: TRBV28
CDR3aa: CASSRRGVLGIGGQYF

j_gene: TRBJ2-2
v_gene: TRBV3-1/TRBV3-2
CDR3aa: CASSQRFAKTSGANTNTGELFF

j_gene: TRBJ2-2
v_gene: TRBV7-2
CDR3aa: CASSLEGTVNTGELFF